Each of the 15 T cell receptor beta chains below was sequenced from the same sample in a study of monozygotic twins with inflammatory bowel disease. TCRdb re-called the 5' RACE reads; every CDR3 protein appears as one record, without DNA. Its table lists under 200,000 distinct CDR3 sequences. The sequencing sample was made of blood. All receptors come from a human donor with ulcerative colitis or Crohn's disease, or a healthy co-twin of an affected twin (not recorded which).

This rearrangement joins TRBV7-2 to TRBJ2-1. Germline values: CDR1 SGHTA, CDR2 FQGNSA. CDR3 length: 11 amino acids. The CDR3 here is CASSLVLEPFF.

The rearrangement links TRBV6-2 or TRBV6-3 to TRBJ1-1. The CDR3 has 15 residues. Germline CDR1 and CDR2: MNHEY and SVGEGT. The CDR3 loop is CASRNLRALGTEAFF.

V is TRBV4-3 and J is TRBJ1-2; without DNA, the TCRdb call of TRBD1 cannot be checked. The CDR3 is 15 amino acids. Per germline, CDR1 LGHNA and CDR2 YSLEER. CDR3: CASSQHRDTNYGYTF.

The V call is TRBV29-1, the J call TRBJ2-6; the D call from TCRdb, TRBD2, cannot be confirmed without DNA. This CDR3 comprises 17 residues. CDR1 is SQVTM, CDR2 ANQGSEA, per germline. CDR3 sequence: CSVVLSAGNSGANVLTF.

The rearrangement uses TRBV13 and TRBJ2-7. This CDR3 is 13 amino acids long. Germline CDR1 PRHDT, CDR2 FYEKMQ (reference sequence). The CDR3: CASSLTRRYEQYF.

The chain links TRBV27 to TRBJ2-1; the D gene TCRdb calls, TRBD2, cannot be checked with no DNA. Germline V gene data show CDR1 as MNHEY and CDR2 as SMNVEV (reference sequence). The CDR3 has 14 residues. The CDR3 sequence is CASSSASGHNEQFF.

The chain recombines TRBV4-3 with TRBJ2-6. The length of the CDR3 is 16 residues. From germline, CDR1 is LGHNA and CDR2 YSLEER. The CDR3 here is CASSLGQSSGANVLTF.

The chain joins TRBV29-1 to TRBJ2-7. The V gene's germline CDR1 is SQVTM and CDR2 ANQGSEA. The CDR3 has 12 residues. The CDR3 loop reads CSVERSSGEQYF.

The CDR3 loop is CSATRTSGVSYEQYF. The chain couples TRBV20-1 to TRBJ2-7; lacking DNA, the TRBD2 call made by TCRdb goes unchecked. CDR3 length equals 15 residues. Per the germline V gene, CDR1 is DFQATT and CDR2 is SNEGSKA (reference sequence).

This rearrangement joins TRBV7-9 to TRBJ2-5. Germline assignment: CDR1 SEHNR and CDR2 FQNEAQ (reference sequence). This CDR3 is 14 amino acids long. CDR3 sequence: CASSLVGFQETQYF.

This chain uses TRBV20-1 with TRBJ2-5; lacking DNA, the TRBD2 call made by TCRdb goes unchecked. The CDR3 is 12 residues long. Germline V gene lookup returns CDR1 DFQATT and CDR2 SNEGSKA (reference sequence). The CDR3 loop is CSATLAEETQYF.

The rearrangement uses TRBV5-1 and TRBJ2-7; the D call from TCRdb, TRBD2, cannot be confirmed without DNA. Per germline, CDR1 SGHRS and CDR2 YFSETQ. The CDR3 consists of 14 residues. Here the CDR3 reads CASRQDYALGEQYF.

This chain joins TRBV2 and TRBJ2-4; lacking DNA, the TRBD2 call made by TCRdb goes unchecked. Germline CDR1 and CDR2: SNHLY and FYNNEI. The CDR3 totals 14 residues. The CDR3 sequence is CASRRAGGSNIQYF.

Here the CDR3 reads CASSPGTYSPLHF. V and J are TRBV6-5 and TRBJ1-6; TCRdb reports TRBD1, a call that lacks DNA to check it against. Germline V gene data show CDR1 as MNHEY and CDR2 as SVGAGI. The CDR3 is 13 amino acids.

This sequence joins TRBV5-1 and TRBJ2-7. The CDR3 extends over 15 amino acids. The germline gives CDR1 SGHRS, CDR2 YFSETQ. CDR3 residues: CASSLLAGASYEQYF.